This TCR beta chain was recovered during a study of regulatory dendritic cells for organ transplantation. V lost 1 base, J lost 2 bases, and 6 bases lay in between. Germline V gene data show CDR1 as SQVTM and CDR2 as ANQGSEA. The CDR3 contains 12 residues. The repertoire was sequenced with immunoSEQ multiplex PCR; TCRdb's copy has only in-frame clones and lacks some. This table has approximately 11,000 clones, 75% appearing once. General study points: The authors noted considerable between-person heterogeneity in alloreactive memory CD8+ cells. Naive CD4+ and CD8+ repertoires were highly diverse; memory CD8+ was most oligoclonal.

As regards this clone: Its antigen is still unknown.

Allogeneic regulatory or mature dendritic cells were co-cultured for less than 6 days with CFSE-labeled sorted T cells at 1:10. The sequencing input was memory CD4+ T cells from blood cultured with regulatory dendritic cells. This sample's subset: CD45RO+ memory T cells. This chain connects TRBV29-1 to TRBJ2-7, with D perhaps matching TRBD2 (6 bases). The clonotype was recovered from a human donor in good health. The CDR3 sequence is CSVEGTTYEQYF. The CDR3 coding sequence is TGCAGCGTTGAAGGGACTACCTACGAGCAGTACTTC.